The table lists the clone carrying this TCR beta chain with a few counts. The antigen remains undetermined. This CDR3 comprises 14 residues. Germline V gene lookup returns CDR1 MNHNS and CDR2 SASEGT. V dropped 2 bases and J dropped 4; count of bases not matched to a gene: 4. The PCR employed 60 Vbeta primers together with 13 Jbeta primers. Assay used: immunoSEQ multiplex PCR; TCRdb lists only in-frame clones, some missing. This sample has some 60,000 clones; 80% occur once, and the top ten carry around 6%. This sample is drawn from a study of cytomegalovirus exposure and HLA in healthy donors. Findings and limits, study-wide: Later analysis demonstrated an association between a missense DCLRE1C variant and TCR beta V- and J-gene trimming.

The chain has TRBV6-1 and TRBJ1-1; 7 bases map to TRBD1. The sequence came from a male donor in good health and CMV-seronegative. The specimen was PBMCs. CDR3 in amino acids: CASSEWSGGTEAFF. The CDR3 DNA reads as TGTGCCAGCAGTGAATGGTCAGGGGGCACTGAAGCTTTCTTT.